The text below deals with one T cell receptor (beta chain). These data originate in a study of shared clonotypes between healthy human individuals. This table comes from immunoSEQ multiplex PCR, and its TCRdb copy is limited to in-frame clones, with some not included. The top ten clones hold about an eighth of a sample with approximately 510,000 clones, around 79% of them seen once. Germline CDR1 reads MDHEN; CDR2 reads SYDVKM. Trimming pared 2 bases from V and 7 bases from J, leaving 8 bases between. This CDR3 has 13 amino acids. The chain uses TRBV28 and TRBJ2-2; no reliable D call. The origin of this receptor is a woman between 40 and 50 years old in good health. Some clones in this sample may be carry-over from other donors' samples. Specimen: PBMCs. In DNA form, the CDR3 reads TGTGCCAGCAGTTTAGGGAACCTCGGGGAGCTGTTTTTT. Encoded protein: CASSLGNLGELFF.